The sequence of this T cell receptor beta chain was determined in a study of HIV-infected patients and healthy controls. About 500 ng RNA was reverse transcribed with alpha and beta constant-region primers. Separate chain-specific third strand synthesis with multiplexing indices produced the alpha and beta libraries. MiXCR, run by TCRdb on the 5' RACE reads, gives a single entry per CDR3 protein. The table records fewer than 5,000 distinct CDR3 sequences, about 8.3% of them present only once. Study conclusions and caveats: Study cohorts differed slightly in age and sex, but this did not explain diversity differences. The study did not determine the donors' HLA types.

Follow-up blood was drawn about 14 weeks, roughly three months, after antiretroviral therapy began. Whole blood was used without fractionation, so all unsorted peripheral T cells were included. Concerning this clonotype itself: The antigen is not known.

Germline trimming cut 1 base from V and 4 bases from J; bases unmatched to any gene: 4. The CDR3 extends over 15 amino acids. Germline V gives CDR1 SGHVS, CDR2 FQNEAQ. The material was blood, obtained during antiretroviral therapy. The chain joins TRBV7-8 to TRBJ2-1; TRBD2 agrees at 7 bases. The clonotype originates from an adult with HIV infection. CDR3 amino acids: CASSLGLAAYNEQFF. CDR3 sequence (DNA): TGTGCCAGCAGCTTAGGCCTAGCGGCGTACAATGAGCAGTTCTTC. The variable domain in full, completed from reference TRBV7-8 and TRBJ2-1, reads GAGVSQSPRYKVAKRGQDVALRCDPISGHVSLFWYQQALGQGPEFLTYFQNEAQLDKSGLPSDRFFAERPEGSVSTLKIQRTQQEDSAVYLCASSLGLAAYNEQFFGPGTRLTVL.